This T cell receptor (beta chain) was observed in a study of T cell responses to AZD1222 COVID-19 vaccine. The assay was immunoSEQ multiplex PCR, and TCRdb's table has in-frame clones only and misses some. Here the sample spans 180,000 or so clones, approximately 92% being singletons. The CDR3 is made up of 16 amino acids. Per the germline V gene, CDR1 is MNHEY and CDR2 is SMNVEV (reference sequence). The V segment lost 3 bases and the J segment 7 bases; nucleotides outside the gene matches: 9. Comments on this clone: No antigen is known for it.

Whole-study results and caveats: Repertoire collection took place solely once the T cell response had peaked. Donors were chiefly white British, with a greater number of females, and clonal diversity was perhaps underestimated.

The chain carries TRBV27 and TRBJ1-4; 9 nucleotides agree with TRBD1. This receptor was obtained from an adult in good health. The starting material was peripheral blood, obtained on day 0 of AZD1222 vaccination. CDR3 in DNA: TGTGCCAGCAGTTTTAGTACAGGGGGCAATGGTGAAAAACTGTTTTTT. Protein product: CASSFSTGGNGEKLFF.